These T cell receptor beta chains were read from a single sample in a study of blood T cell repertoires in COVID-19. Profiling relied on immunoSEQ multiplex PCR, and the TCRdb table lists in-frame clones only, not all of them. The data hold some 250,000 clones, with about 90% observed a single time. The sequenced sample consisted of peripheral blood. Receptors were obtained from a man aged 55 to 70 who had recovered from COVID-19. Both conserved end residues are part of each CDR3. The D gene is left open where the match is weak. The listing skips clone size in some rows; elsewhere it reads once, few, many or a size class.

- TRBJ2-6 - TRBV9 CASSRGDNSGANVLTF TGTGCCAGCAGCCGGGGGGACAACTCTGGGGCCAACGTCCTGACTTTC
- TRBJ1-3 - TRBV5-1 CASSVGNTIYF TGCGCCAGCTCGGTTGGAAACACCATATATTTT
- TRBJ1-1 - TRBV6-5 CASRPLQDMNTEAFF TGTGCCAGCAGGCCACTGCAGGACATGAACACTGAAGCTTTCTTT
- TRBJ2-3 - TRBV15 CATGVGVSTDTQYF TGTGCCACCGGGGTCGGGGTCAGCACAGATACGCAGTATTTT
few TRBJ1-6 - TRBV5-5 CASSPLLGQGYNSPLHF TGTGCCAGCAGCCCCCTTTTGGGGCAGGGGTATAATTCACCCCTCCACTTT
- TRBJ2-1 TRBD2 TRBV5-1 CASYPGSWTSGEEQFF TGCGCCAGCTATCCAGGCTCCTGGACTAGCGGGGAGGAGCAGTTCTTC
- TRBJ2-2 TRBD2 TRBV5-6 CASSSFRTSSMFGELFF TGTGCCAGCAGCTCTTTCCGGACTAGCTCAATGTTCGGGGAGCTGTTTTTT
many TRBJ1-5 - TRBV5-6 CASSLAPDQPQHF TGTGCCAGCAGCTTGGCCCCAGATCAGCCCCAGCATTTT
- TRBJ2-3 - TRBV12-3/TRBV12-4 CASSLRGLPQYF TGTGCCAGCAGTTTGCGAGGACTCCCGCAGTATTTT
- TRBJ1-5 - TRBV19 CASSLHSSSNQPQHF TGTGCCAGTAGTCTACACAGTTCCAGCAATCAGCCCCAGCATTTT
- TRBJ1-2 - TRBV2 CASSILSGYTF TGTGCCAGCAGTATCCTTTCTGGCTACACCTTC
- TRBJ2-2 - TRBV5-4 CASSSGLSPARGELFF TGTGCCAGCAGTTCGGGACTCTCTCCGGCTCGGGGGGAGCTGTTTTTT
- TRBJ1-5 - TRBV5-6 CASSSTNQPQHF TGTGCCAGCAGCTCTACTAATCAGCCCCAGCATTTT
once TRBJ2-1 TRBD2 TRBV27 CASSLRTSGGVDVYNEQFF TGTGCCAGCAGCCTTAGGACTAGCGGGGGAGTTGATGTCTACAATGAGCAGTTCTTC
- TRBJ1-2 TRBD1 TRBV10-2 CASSEQRGLGYGYTF TGCGCCAGCAGTGAGCAGAGGGGGCTAGGCTATGGCTACACCTTC
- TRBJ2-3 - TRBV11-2 CASSLVGRDPRTDTQYF TGTGCCAGCAGCTTAGTAGGGCGGGACCCACGCACAGATACGCAGTATTTT
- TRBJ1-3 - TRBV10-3 CAISQGSGNTIYF TGTGCCATCAGCCAGGGGTCCGGAAACACCATATATTTT
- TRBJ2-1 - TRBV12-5 CASAGGVGTAYNEQFF TGTGCTAGTGCCGGGGGCGTAGGGACAGCCTACAATGAGCAGTTCTTC
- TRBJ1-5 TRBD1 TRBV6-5 CASGTATNQPQHF TGTGCCAGCGGGACAGCTACTAATCAGCCCCAGCATTTT
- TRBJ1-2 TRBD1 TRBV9 CASSSDREGYTF TGTGCCAGCAGCTCGGACAGGGAAGGCTACACCTTC
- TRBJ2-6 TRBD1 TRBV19 CASRDRAFSGANVLTF TGTGCCAGTCGGGACAGGGCGTTCTCCGGGGCCAACGTCCTGACTTTC
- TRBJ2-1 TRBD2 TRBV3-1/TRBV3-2 CASSPGSSGESYNEQFF TGTGCCAGCAGCCCCGGTAGTAGCGGGGAGTCCTACAATGAGCAGTTCTTC
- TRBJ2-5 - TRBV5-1 CASRDPRGTETQYF TGCGCCAGCAGGGACCCACGGGGAACCGAGACCCAGTACTTC
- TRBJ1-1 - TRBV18 CASSPNWGGTEAFF TGTGCCAGCTCACCCAATTGGGGGGGAACTGAAGCTTTCTTT
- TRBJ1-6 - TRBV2 CASSTRYSPLHF TGTGCCAGCAGTACACGTTATTCACCCCTCCACTTT
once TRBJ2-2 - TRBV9 CASSVDEVGTGELFF TGTGCCAGCAGCGTAGACGAGGTGGGCACCGGGGAGCTGTTTTTT
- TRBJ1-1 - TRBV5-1 CASSKGPTNTEAFF TGCGCCAGCAGCAAGGGGCCAACGAACACTGAAGCTTTCTTT
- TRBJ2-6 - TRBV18 CASSPFRGANVLTF TGTGCCAGCTCACCTTTCAGGGGGGCCAACGTCCTGACTTTC
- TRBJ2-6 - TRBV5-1 CASSLGAPGANVLTF TGCGCCAGCAGCTTGGGGGCGCCCGGGGCCAACGTCCTGACTTTC
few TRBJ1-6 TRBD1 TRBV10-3 CAITEDRGGSPLHF TGTGCCATCACCGAGGACAGGGGAGGATCACCCCTCCACTTT
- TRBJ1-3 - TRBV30 CAWSRGPQNTIYF TGTGCCTGGAGTCGAGGGCCACAAAACACCATATATTTT
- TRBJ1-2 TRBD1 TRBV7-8 CASSLARGRGGYTF TGTGCCAGCAGCTTAGCTAGGGGGCGGGGTGGCTACACCTTC
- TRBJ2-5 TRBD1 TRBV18 CASSPQDRGFEETQYF TGTGCCAGCTCACCACAGGACAGGGGGTTTGAAGAGACCCAGTACTTC
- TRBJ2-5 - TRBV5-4 CASSPAGGQETQYF TGTGCCAGCAGCCCGGCGGGCGGACAAGAGACCCAGTACTTC
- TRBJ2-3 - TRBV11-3 CASSASLARTDTQYF TGTGCCAGCAGCGCCTCATTAGCCCGCACAGATACGCAGTATTTT
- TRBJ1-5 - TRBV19 CASSIALNQPQHF TGTGCCAGTAGTATAGCTCTCAATCAGCCCCAGCATTTT
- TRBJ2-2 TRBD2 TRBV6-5 CASRVAGGPTGELFF TGTGCCAGCAGGGTAGCGGGGGGGCCTACCGGGGAGCTGTTTTTT
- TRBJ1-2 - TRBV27 CASSSTYTGIANYGYTF TGTGCCAGCAGTTCAACCTATACAGGGATAGCTAACTATGGCTACACCTTC
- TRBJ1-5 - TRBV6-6 CASSPGGGGKGNQPQHF TGTGCCAGCAGTCCTGGCGGGGGGGGAAAGGGCAATCAGCCCCAGCATTTT
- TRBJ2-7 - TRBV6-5 CASSRLSYEQYF TGTGCCAGCAGTCGTCTTTCCTACGAGCAGTACTTC
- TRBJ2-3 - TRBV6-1 CASSEYGGDSTDTQYF TGTGCCAGCAGTGAATATGGCGGGGACAGCACAGATACGCAGTATTTT